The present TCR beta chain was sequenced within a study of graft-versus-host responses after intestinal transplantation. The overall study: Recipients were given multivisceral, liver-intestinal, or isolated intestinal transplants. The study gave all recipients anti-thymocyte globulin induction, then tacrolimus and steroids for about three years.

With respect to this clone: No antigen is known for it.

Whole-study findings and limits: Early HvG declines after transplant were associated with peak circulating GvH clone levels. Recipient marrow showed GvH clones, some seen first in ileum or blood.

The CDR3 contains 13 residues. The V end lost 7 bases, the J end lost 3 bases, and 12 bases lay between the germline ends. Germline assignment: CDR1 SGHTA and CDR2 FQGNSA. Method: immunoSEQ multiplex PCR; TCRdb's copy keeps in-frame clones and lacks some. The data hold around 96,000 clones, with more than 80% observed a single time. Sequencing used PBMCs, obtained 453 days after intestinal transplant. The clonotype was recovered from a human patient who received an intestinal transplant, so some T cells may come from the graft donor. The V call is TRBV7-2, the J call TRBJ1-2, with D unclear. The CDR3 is CASTPLQDYGYTF. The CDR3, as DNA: TGTGCCAGCACCCCACTTCAGGACTATGGCTACACCTTC.